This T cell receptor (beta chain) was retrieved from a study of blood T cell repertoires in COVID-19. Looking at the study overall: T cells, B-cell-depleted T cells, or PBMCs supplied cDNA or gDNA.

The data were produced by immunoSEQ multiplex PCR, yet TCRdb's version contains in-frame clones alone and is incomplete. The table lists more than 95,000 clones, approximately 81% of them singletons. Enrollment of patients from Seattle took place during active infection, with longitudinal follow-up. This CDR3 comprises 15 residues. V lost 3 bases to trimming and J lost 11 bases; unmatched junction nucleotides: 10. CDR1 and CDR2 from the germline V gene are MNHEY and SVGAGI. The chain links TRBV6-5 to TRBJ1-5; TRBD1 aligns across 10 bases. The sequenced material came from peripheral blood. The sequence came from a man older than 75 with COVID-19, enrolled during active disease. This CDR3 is CASSYSGTGEWTQHF. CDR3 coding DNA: TGTGCCAGCAGTTATTCCGGGACAGGGGAATGGACCCAGCATTTT.